These 24 T cell receptor beta chains originate from one sample sequenced in a study of T cells in narcolepsy. Profiling relied on immunoSEQ multiplex PCR, and the TCRdb table lists in-frame clones only, not all of them. Among some 30,000 clones listed, 80% to 90% were seen once. Sequenced input: memory (CD45RA-) CD4+ T cells from blood. The receptors come from a human donor in good health.

This clone has only a few counts. This chain joins TRBV19 and TRBJ1-1; no clear D gene. Trimming left V 3 bases short and J 8 bases short, with 10 bases between. The CDR3 extends over 12 amino acids. Germline V gene lookup returns CDR1 LNHDA and CDR2 SQIVND (reference sequence). CDR3 amino acids: CASSMSLAEAFF. In nucleotides, the CDR3 is TGTGCCAGTAGTATGTCCTTAGCCGAAGCTTTCTTT.

This chain links TRBV5-1 with TRBJ2-5, with 11 bases that match TRBD2. Germline CDR1 is SGHRS and CDR2 is YFSETQ. The CDR3 extends over 16 amino acids. The trim removed 4 bases at V and 4 bases at J, leaving 9 bases unmatched. CDR3 sequence reads: CASSQTTSGAGETQYF. As DNA, the CDR3 is TGCGCCAGCAGCCAGACGACTAGCGGGGCGGGAGAGACCCAGTACTTC.

This chain connects TRBV7-3 to TRBJ2-3; TRBD2 might be the D (6 bases). Trimming stripped 2 bases from V and 0 bases from J, with 6 bases between. Germline V lookup: CDR1 SGHTA, CDR2 FQGTGA. This CDR3 spans 14 amino acids. CDR3 loop: CASSLAGSTDTQYF. In nucleotides, the CDR3 is TGTGCCAGCAGCTTAGCGGGAAGCACAGATACGCAGTATTTT.

V usage is TRBV7-9 and J usage is TRBJ2-3; TRBD2 aligns across 12 bases. CDR1 is SEHNR, CDR2 FQNEAQ, per germline (reference sequence). Germline trimming cut 3 bases from V and 4 bases from J; bases unmatched to any gene: 8. CDR3 size: 17 residues. CDR3 coding DNA: TGTGCCAGCAGCTTTGTTCCCCTAGCGGGAGGGCCAGATACGCAGTATTTT. Protein: CASSFVPLAGGPDTQYF.

This clone showed up just once. The chain employs TRBV27 and TRBJ1-6; D is ambiguous. The germline V gene has CDR1 MNHEY and CDR2 SMNVEV (reference sequence). V was cut by 7 bases and J by 5 bases, with 15 bases left in between. This CDR3 comprises 15 residues. DNA for the CDR3: TGTGCCAGCACCCTAGACCGCTTCGATAATTCACCCCTCCACTTT. This sequence encodes CASTLDRFDNSPLHF.

The chain uses TRBV27 and TRBJ1-1, with a possible D match to TRBD1 (5 bases). The V gene lost 3 bases and the J gene lost 7 bases, with 15 bases spanning the gap. Looked up from germline, CDR1 is MNHEY and CDR2 is SMNVEV (reference sequence). CDR3 size: 14 residues. The CDR3 sequence: CASSFSGARVEAFF. The CDR3 DNA follows: TGTGCCAGCAGTTTTAGCGGGGCGAGGGTTGAAGCTTTCTTT.

The V gene is TRBV6-5, the J gene TRBJ2-7; 11 nucleotides line up with TRBD1. Germline V gene data show CDR1 as MNHEY and CDR2 as SVGAGI. The J segment lost 0 bases and the V segment lost 0 bases, leaving 1 base of the junction unmatched. The CDR3 length is 16 residues. CDR3 DNA: TGTGCCAGCAGTTACTCGGGACAGGGGGACTCCTACGAGCAGTACTTC. This sequence encodes CASSYSGQGDSYEQYF.

This clone was counted between two and nine times. The genes are TRBV6-5 and TRBJ2-5; 8 bases are shared with TRBD2. Looked up from germline, CDR1 is MNHEY and CDR2 is SVGAGI. The CDR3 length is 14 residues. The V and J ends lost 9 bases and 5 bases, in that order; junction bases with no gene match: 11. CDR3 in amino acids: CASSAGGGRETQYF. CDR3 nucleotides: TGTGCCAGTAGCGCGGGGGGCGGGAGGGAGACCCAGTACTTC.

The chain employs TRBV13 and TRBJ1-1; unclear D gene. The CDR3 totals 13 residues. Germline V gene sequence: CDR1 PRHDT, CDR2 FYEKMQ (reference sequence). The ends were cut back, 4 bases at V and 6 bases at J, with 12 bases in the middle. The chain's CDR3 is CASSYRDNSEAFF. For the CDR3, the DNA is TGTGCCAGCAGCTATAGAGACAACTCTGAAGCTTTCTTT.

The J gene is TRBJ2-5, the V gene TRBV11-2, with D hard to call. From germline, CDR1 is SGHAT and CDR2 FQNNGV. Trimming cost V 1 base and J 5 bases, with 8 bases left between them. The CDR3 spans 13 residues. Here the CDR3 reads CASSLVGWETQYF. The CDR3 DNA follows: TGTGCCAGCAGCTTAGTGGGGTGGGAGACCCAGTACTTC.

The rearrangement uses TRBV5-1 and TRBJ1-6; tentatively, D is TRBD1 (6 bases). Trimming cost V 4 bases and J 14 bases, with 22 bases left between them. The CDR3 is 15 amino acids. Looked up from germline, CDR1 is SGHRS and CDR2 is YFSETQ. DNA of the CDR3: TGCGCCAGCAGCAAGAAGGACAGCTCAGCCGGCACCCTCCACTTT. It encodes CASSKKDSSAGTLHF.

V and J are TRBV7-9 and TRBJ2-1; no clear D. Looked up from germline, CDR1 is SEHNR and CDR2 is FQNEAQ (reference sequence). The CDR3 runs 15 residues. V was pared by 6 bases and J by 0 bases, with 12 bases between. The CDR3 nucleotides are TGTGCCAGCAGGTATACAACCCTCTCCTACAATGAGCAGTTCTTC. Its translation: CASRYTTLSYNEQFF.

V gene TRBV30 combines with J gene TRBJ1-1; TRBD1 agrees at 7 bases. The CDR3 runs to 13 residues. The germline CDR1 and CDR2 sequences are GTSNPN and SVGIG (reference sequence). Losses at the gene ends were 8 bases for V and 3 bases for J; bases not matched to a gene: 9. The CDR3 region has the DNA TGTGCCCGTGCCCCTACAGGGGACACTGAAGCTTTCTTT. This sequence encodes CARAPTGDTEAFF.

V usage is TRBV20-1 and J usage is TRBJ1-1; unclear D gene. The V end lost 3 bases, the J end lost 7 bases, and 9 bases lay between the germline ends. The germline gives CDR1 DFQATT, CDR2 SNEGSKA (reference sequence). The CDR3 covers 11 residues. CDR3 protein: CSASQRLEAFF. For the CDR3, the DNA is TGCAGTGCTAGTCAGCGACTTGAAGCTTTCTTT.

The chain has TRBV7-9 and TRBJ1-2, with TRBD1 identical over 8 bases. The V and J ends lost 1 base and 1 base, in that order; junction bases with no gene match: 8. Germline V gene sequence: CDR1 SEHNR, CDR2 FQNEAQ (reference sequence). CDR3 length: 17 residues. The CDR3 loop reads CASSLVVGTGNNYGYTF. CDR3 bases: TGTGCCAGCAGCTTAGTTGTGGGGACAGGCAATAACTATGGCTACACCTTC.

This chain links TRBV27 with TRBJ2-3; D may be TRBD1 (6 bases). V was trimmed by 11 bases and J by 0 bases, leaving 15 bases between them. Per the germline V gene, CDR1 is MNHEY and CDR2 is SMNVEV (reference sequence). CDR3 length equals 14 residues. CDR3 protein: CAATPGQSTDTQYF. CDR3 in DNA: TGTGCCGCGACCCCCGGACAGAGCACAGATACGCAGTATTTT.

This rearrangement joins TRBV11-1 to TRBJ1-2; 7 nucleotides line up with TRBD1. Trimming at V came to 5 bases and at J to 8 bases, leaving 8 bases not matched to a gene. CDR1 and CDR2 (germline): SGHAT, FQDESV (reference sequence). The CDR3 sequence is 13 residues long. The DNA for the CDR3 is TGTGCCAGCAGCAGGCCGACAGGGACCGGCTACACCTTC. It specifies CASSRPTGTGYTF. The variable domain in full, with the rest retrieved from reference TRBV11-1 and TRBJ1-2, is EAEVAQSPRYKITEKSQAVAFWCDPISGHATLYWYRQILGQGPELLVQFQDESVVDDSQLPKDRFSAERLKGVDSTLKIQPAELGDSAMYLCASSRPTGTGYTFGSGTRLTVV.

This sequence joins TRBV29-1 and TRBJ2-5; TRBD1 or TRBD2 may be the D gene (5 bases each). Looked up from germline, CDR1 is SQVTM and CDR2 is ANQGSEA. V gave up 3 bases and J gave up 4 bases, with 15 bases separating them. The length of the CDR3 is 14 residues. The DNA of the CDR3 is TGCAGCGTTGATCCCGCAGGGCGGGCAGAGACCCAGTACTTC. This sequence encodes CSVDPAGRAETQYF. Full variable domain (outside the CDR3, taken from reference TRBV29-1 and TRBJ2-5): SAVISQKPSRDICQRGTSLTIQCQVDSQVTMMFWYRQQPGQSLTLIATANQGSEATYESGFVIDKFPISRPNLTFSTLTVSNMSPEDSSIYLCSVDPAGRAETQYFGPGTRLLVL.

The chain combines TRBV5-6 with TRBJ1-2; D perhaps matches TRBD1 (5 bases). There are 12 residues in the CDR3. The germline gives CDR1 SGHDT, CDR2 YYEEEE. Trimming removed 4 bases at V and 13 bases at J, with 17 bases between. The DNA for the CDR3 is TGTGCCAGCAGCCTTGGTCAACAGGATTCCACCTTC. Encoded protein: CASSLGQQDSTF.

The rearrangement uses TRBV5-1 and TRBJ2-6; 14 nucleotides agree with TRBD2. With V trimmed by 3 bases and J by 2 bases, 13 bases remained unmatched. This CDR3 comprises 21 residues. The germline gives CDR1 SGHRS, CDR2 YFSETQ. CDR3 region: CASSSPGLAGERGTGANVLTF. The CDR3 bases are TGCGCCAGCAGCTCGCCGGGACTAGCGGGGGAACGGGGGACTGGGGCCAACGTCCTGACTTTC.

The chain couples TRBV30 to TRBJ1-5, with a tentative D call TRBD1 (6 bases). Trimming shortened V by 3 bases and J by 1 base, and 10 bases separated the two germline ends. The CDR3 has 14 residues. Per germline, CDR1 GTSNPN and CDR2 SVGIG (reference sequence). CDR3 nucleotides: TGTGCCTGGAGGGGAACAGGGAGCAATCAGCCCCAGCATTTT. This translates into CAWRGTGSNQPQHF.

The chain links TRBV27 to TRBJ2-1; the D is unclear. This CDR3 is 13 amino acids long. V was shortened by 5 bases and J by 5 bases, with 10 bases between the two germline ends. The germline gives CDR1 MNHEY, CDR2 SMNVEV (reference sequence). In DNA, the CDR3 is TGTGCCAGCAGTCCCCCTAATGACAATGAGCAGTTCTTC. Its translation: CASSPPNDNEQFF.

Written as DNA, the CDR3 is TGTGCCAGCAGCTCCCGCCCGGCAGGGACACTGAACACTGAAGCTTTCTTT. It translates to CASSSRPAGTLNTEAFF. This chain links TRBV7-6 with TRBJ1-1; perhaps TRBD1 as D (6 bases). With 4 bases removed from V and 0 bases from J, the gap between germline ends came to 18 bases. This CDR3 comprises 17 residues. The germline gives CDR1 SGHVS, CDR2 FNYEAQ.

V and J are TRBV7-3 and TRBJ1-6; D is uncertain. The V end lost 2 bases, the J end lost 7 bases, and 12 bases lay between the germline ends. Germline lookup yields CDR1 SGHTA and CDR2 FQGTGA. The CDR3 has 15 residues. CDR3 sequence: CASSLRASHNSPLHF. The CDR3 coding sequence is TGTGCCAGCAGCTTACGAGCGTCGCACAATTCACCCCTCCACTTT.